This TCR beta chain was observed in a study of blood T cell repertoires in COVID-19. Turning to the study itself: From the United States, Italy and Spain came samples of acute and convalescent COVID-19. Sources were T cells, B-cell-depleted T cells, or PBMCs; the material itself was cDNA or gDNA.

Clones were sequenced by immunoSEQ multiplex PCR, and TCRdb holds only the in-frame ones, with some missing. The data hold approximately 260,000 clones, with about 88% observed a single time. Looked up from germline, CDR1 is KGHSH and CDR2 is LQKENI. CDR3 size: 16 residues. J lost 5 bases, V lost 3 bases, and 5 bases had no gene match. Sequences were obtained from peripheral blood. The chain combines TRBV18 with TRBJ2-1; 12 nucleotides line up with TRBD2. The source of this sequence is a woman in her forties who had recovered from COVID-19. For the CDR3, the DNA is TGTGCCAGCTCACCTCAAGGACTAGCGGGGAACAATGAGCAGTTCTTC. It codes for CASSPQGLAGNNEQFF.